Following are 20 T cell receptor beta chains from one sample sequenced in a study of control samples from healthy donors and cancer patients. The method was immunoSEQ multiplex PCR; TCRdb's version includes in-frame clones alone and lacks a portion of them. The data hold some 74,000 clones, with 88% observed a single time. Source material: blood. Receptor source: a woman aged 45-65 years in good health.

The chain uses TRBV2 and TRBJ1-3; TRBD1 aligns across 7 bases. This CDR3 region has 15 residues. The V and J ends lost 4 bases and 3 bases, in that order; junction bases with no gene match: 6. Germline loops: CDR1 SNHLY, CDR2 FYNNEI. The CDR3 coding sequence is TGTGCCAGCAGTGGGACAGGTCAACGTGGAAACACCATATATTTT. Its translation is CASSGTGQRGNTIYF.

This chain links TRBV14 with TRBJ2-1, with D hard to call. The germline V gene encodes CDR1 SGHDN and CDR2 FVKESK. The CDR3 spans 12 residues. Trimming removed 1 base from V and 8 bases from J, with 6 bases in between. The chain's CDR3 is CASSQGPYEQFF. As DNA, the CDR3 is TGTGCCAGCAGCCAAGGGCCTTATGAGCAGTTCTTC.

This chain links TRBV19 with TRBJ2-7; 7 bases map to TRBD2. V gave up 4 bases and J gave up 3 bases; unmatched junction bases: 9. The CDR3 has 15 residues. CDR1 is LNHDA and CDR2 is SQIVND in the germline V gene (reference sequence). CDR3 bases: TGTGCCAGTAGTAAGGGAGGGGAATCTAGCTACGAGCAGTACTTC. This codes for CASSKGGESSYEQYF. The full variable domain, in which reference TRBV19 and TRBJ2-7 provide the parts outside the CDR3, is DGGITQSPKYLFRKEGQNVTLSCEQNLNHDAMYWYRQDPGQGLRLIYYSQIVNDFQKGDIAEGYSVSREKKESFPLTVTSAQKNPTAFYLCASSKGGESSYEQYFGPGTRLTVT.

This clone showed up just once. The genes are TRBV11-2 and TRBJ2-1, with 11 bases that match TRBD2. Germline V gene data show CDR1 as SGHAT and CDR2 as FQNNGV. With V trimmed by 5 bases and J by 9 bases, 9 bases remained unmatched. The CDR3 contains 15 residues. The CDR3 sequence: CASSDSTSGDVEQFF. CDR3 nucleotide sequence: TGTGCCAGCAGCGACTCGACTAGCGGGGACGTTGAGCAGTTCTTC.

The chain is built from TRBV29-1 and TRBJ1-1; TRBD1 matches at 9 bases. CDR1 and CDR2 (germline): SQVTM, ANQGSEA. This CDR3 contains 17 residues. The V segment lost 3 bases and the J segment 6 bases; nucleotides outside the gene matches: 17. In DNA, the CDR3 is TGCAGCGTTGACCCTGTCCAATGGGACAGGGAGGCGGCTGAAGCTTTCTTT. This encodes CSVDPVQWDREAAEAFF.

This rearrangement joins TRBV5-1 to TRBJ2-3; TRBD2 aligns across 7 bases. Germline CDR1 is SGHRS and CDR2 is YFSETQ. The junction had 4 bases not matched to a gene; V was cut back by 5 bases and J by 4 bases. The CDR3 sequence is 13 residues long. CDR3 amino acids: CASRATSSDTQYF. The CDR3 DNA reads TGCGCCAGCAGAGCGACTAGCTCAGATACGCAGTATTTT.

The chain carries TRBV6-6 and TRBJ1-4; D remains ambiguous. CDR1 is MNHNY and CDR2 is SVGAGI in the germline V gene (reference sequence). The V and J ends lost 5 bases and 4 bases respectively, with 11 bases between them. The CDR3 covers 14 residues. This CDR3 is CASSHIGSNEKLFF. CDR3 nucleotide sequence: TGTGCCAGCAGTCACATCGGTAGTAATGAAAAACTGTTTTTT.

The CDR3 region is CASSPDGGDQPQHF. The DNA for the CDR3 is TGTGCCAGCTCACCGGACGGTGGCGATCAGCCCCAGCATTTT. The chain recombines TRBV18 with TRBJ1-5; no reliable D call. With 3 bases removed from V and 5 bases from J, the gap between germline ends came to 11 bases. The CDR3 sequence is 14 residues long. The germline gives CDR1 KGHSH, CDR2 LQKENI.

Only a few counts were recorded for this clone. The chain carries TRBV4-1 and TRBJ2-7, with 10 positions matching TRBD2. Germline lookup yields CDR1 MGHRA and CDR2 YSYEKL. The CDR3 extends over 15 amino acids. After removal of 2 bases from V and 3 bases from J, the junction contained 4 bases not matched to a gene. The CDR3 loop reads CASSQTLAGHYEQYF. The CDR3 DNA follows: TGCGCCAGCAGCCAAACACTAGCGGGACACTACGAGCAGTACTTC.

The chain combines TRBV11-3 with TRBJ2-1; tentative D call: TRBD1 (5 bases). From germline, CDR1 is SGHNT and CDR2 YENEEA. Trimming pared 4 bases from V and 4 bases from J, leaving 8 bases between. CDR3 length: 13 amino acids. As DNA, the CDR3 is TGTGCCAGCAGCTCTCAGGGATACAATGAGCAGTTCTTC. As protein: CASSSQGYNEQFF. The full variable domain, in which reference TRBV11-3 and TRBJ2-1 provide the parts outside the CDR3, is EAGVVQSPRYKIIEKKQPVAFWCNPISGHNTLYWYLQNLGQGPELLIRYENEEAVDDSQLPKDRFSAERLKGVDSTLKIQPAELGDSAVYLCASSSQGYNEQFFGPGTRLTVL.

The genes are TRBV6-2 or TRBV6-3 and TRBJ1-1; TRBD1 matches at 7 bases. CDR3 length equals 14 residues. CDR1 and CDR2 from the germline V gene are MNHEY and SVGEGT. V lost 2 bases to trimming and J lost 4 bases; unmatched junction nucleotides: 4. DNA of the CDR3: TGTGCCAGCAGTTACAACAGGGGTATCACTGAAGCTTTCTTT. Residues: CASSYNRGITEAFF.

The CDR3 DNA sequence: TGTGCCAGCAGCATTTCCGGGACAGCCAACTATGGCTACACCTTC. Protein sequence: CASSISGTANYGYTF. V is TRBV6-5 and J is TRBJ1-2; 7 bases match TRBD1. The J segment lost 2 bases and the V segment lost 6 bases, leaving 9 bases of the junction unmatched. The V gene's germline CDR1 is MNHEY and CDR2 SVGAGI. The length of the CDR3 is 15 residues.

The rearrangement uses TRBV7-9 and TRBJ1-4; 9 bases match TRBD1. V was pared by 5 bases and J by 8 bases, with 6 bases of the junction left unmatched. This CDR3 contains 14 residues. The germline V gene encodes CDR1 SEHNR and CDR2 FQNEAQ (reference sequence). The CDR3 reads CASSITGGGEKLFF. As DNA, the CDR3 is TGTGCCAGCAGCATTACAGGGGGCGGAGAAAAACTGTTTTTT.

This clone was detected a few times. V usage is TRBV15 and J usage is TRBJ2-7, with TRBD1 matching 9 bases. From germline, CDR1 is LNHNV and CDR2 YYDKDF (reference sequence). This CDR3 has 17 residues. With 1 base clipped from V and 6 bases from J, the junction kept 13 bases outside the gene matches. The CDR3 sequence is CATSRGSHGTGLVEQYF. In DNA form, the CDR3 reads TGTGCCACCAGCAGAGGCTCTCATGGGACAGGGCTCGTCGAGCAGTACTTC.

This chain uses TRBV5-4 with TRBJ2-3; perhaps TRBD1 as D (6 bases). Germline V CDR1 and CDR2: SGHNT, YYREEE (reference sequence). Trimming shortened V by 2 bases and J by 2 bases, and 12 bases separated the two germline ends. This CDR3 has 15 amino acids. This CDR3 is CASSLQGGITDTQYF. The CDR3 DNA follows: TGTGCCAGCAGCTTACAGGGTGGGATCACAGATACGCAGTATTTT. Full variable domain (remainder filled in from reference TRBV5-4 and TRBJ2-3): ETGVTQSPTHLIKTRGQQVTLRCSSQSGHNTVSWYQQALGQGPQFIFQYYREEENGRGNFPPRFSGLQFPNYSSELNVNALELDDSALYLCASSLQGGITDTQYFGPGTRLTVL.

This chain uses TRBV6-6 with TRBJ2-2; D is unclear. Germline CDR1 reads MNHNY; CDR2 reads SVGAGI (reference sequence). This CDR3 comprises 14 residues. Trimming took 2 bases from V and 4 from J, leaving 8 bases between them. The CDR3 region is CASSYRRLTGELFF. CDR3 sequence (DNA): TGTGCCAGCAGTTACAGGCGGCTCACCGGGGAGCTGTTTTTT.

This chain joins TRBV19 and TRBJ2-2, with 11 bases that match TRBD2. CDR3 length equals 14 residues. J lost 10 bases, V lost 6 bases, and 7 bases had no gene match. Germline values: CDR1 LNHDA, CDR2 SQIVND (reference sequence). CDR3 sequence (DNA): TGTGCCAGTAGCTTAGCGGGGGGGCCCCAGGAGCTGTTTTTT. Translating gives CASSLAGGPQELFF.

This chain joins TRBV29-1 and TRBJ2-1; TRBD1 is a possible D gene (6 bases). V lost 2 bases to trimming and J lost 0 bases, with 11 bases between them. The CDR3 runs to 15 residues. The V gene's germline CDR1 is SQVTM and CDR2 ANQGSEA. CDR3: CSVELGGSSYNEQFF. Here the CDR3 DNA reads TGCAGCGTTGAATTAGGGGGAAGCTCCTACAATGAGCAGTTCTTC.

This clone has a single count. This chain joins TRBV5-1 and TRBJ1-2; D not resolved. Deletions cut 0 bases from V and 8 bases from J, with 11 bases between. Germline assignment: CDR1 SGHRS and CDR2 YFSETQ. The CDR3 sequence is 13 residues long. The CDR3 reads CASSLERGGGYTF. For the CDR3, the DNA is TGCGCCAGCAGCTTGGAACGGGGAGGGGGCTACACCTTC.

The CDR3 loop is CASSFQTSSGNTIYF. The CDR3, as DNA: TGTGCCAGCAGTTTTCAGACAAGCTCTGGAAACACCATATATTTT. The chain recombines TRBV7-9 with TRBJ1-3, with D unresolved. V lost 6 bases, J lost 0 bases, and 12 bases lay in between. This CDR3 has 15 residues. Germline V gene lookup returns CDR1 SEHNR and CDR2 FQNEAQ (reference sequence).